This T cell receptor (beta chain) emerged from a study of shared clonotypes between healthy human individuals. The CDR3 spans 13 residues. The V segment lost 8 bases and the J segment 7 bases; nucleotides outside the gene matches: 10. Germline assignment: CDR1 SEHNR and CDR2 FQNEAQ (reference sequence). Replicate PCRs from sorted subsets contained around 200 ng DNA, which is some 32,000 T cell genomes. Only in-frame clones appear in the TCRdb table, and some are missing; sequencing was by immunoSEQ multiplex PCR. The sample includes 2 million to 2.5 million clones, around 95% seen only once; the top ten take 0.1% to 0.15%. This clone was counted between two and nine times.

J is TRBJ1-1 and V is TRBV7-9, with 7 bases lining up with TRBD1. Sequenced material: naive CD4+ T cells sorted from blood. The subset denotes: CD45RA+ positively selected. The TCR sequence derives from a man between 18 and 29 years old in good health. DNA for the CDR3: TGTGCCAGCCGAGACAGGGACGACCGTGAAGCTTTCTTT. Translated: CASRDRDDREAFF.